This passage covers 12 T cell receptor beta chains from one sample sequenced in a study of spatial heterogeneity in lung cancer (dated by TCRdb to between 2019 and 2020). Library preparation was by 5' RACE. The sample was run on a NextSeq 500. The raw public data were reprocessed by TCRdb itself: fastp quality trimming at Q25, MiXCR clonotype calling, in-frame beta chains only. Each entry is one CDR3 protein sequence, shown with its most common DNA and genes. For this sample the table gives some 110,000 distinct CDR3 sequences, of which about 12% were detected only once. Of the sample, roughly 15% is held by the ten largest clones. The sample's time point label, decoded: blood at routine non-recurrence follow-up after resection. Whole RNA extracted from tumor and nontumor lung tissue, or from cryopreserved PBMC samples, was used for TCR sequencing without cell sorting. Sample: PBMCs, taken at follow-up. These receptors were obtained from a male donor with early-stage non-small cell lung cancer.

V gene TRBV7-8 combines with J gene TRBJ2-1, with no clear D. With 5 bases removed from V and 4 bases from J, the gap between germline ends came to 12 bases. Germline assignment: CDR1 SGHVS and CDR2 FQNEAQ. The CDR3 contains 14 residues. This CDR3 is CASSPPGLYNEQFF. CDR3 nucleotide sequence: TGTGCCAGCAGCCCCCCGGGTTTGTACAATGAGCAGTTCTTC. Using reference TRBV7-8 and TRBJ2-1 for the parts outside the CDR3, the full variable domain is GAGVSQSPRYKVAKRGQDVALRCDPISGHVSLFWYQQALGQGPEFLTYFQNEAQLDKSGLPSDRFFAERPEGSVSTLKIQRTQQEDSAVYLCASSPPGLYNEQFFGPGTRLTVL.

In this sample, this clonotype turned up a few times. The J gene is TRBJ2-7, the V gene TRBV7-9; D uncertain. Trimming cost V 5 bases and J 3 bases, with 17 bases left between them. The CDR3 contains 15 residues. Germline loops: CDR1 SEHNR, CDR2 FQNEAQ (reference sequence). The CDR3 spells CASSQGRYGDYEQYF. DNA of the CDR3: TGTGCCAGCAGCCAAGGCAGGTATGGAGACTACGAGCAGTACTTC.

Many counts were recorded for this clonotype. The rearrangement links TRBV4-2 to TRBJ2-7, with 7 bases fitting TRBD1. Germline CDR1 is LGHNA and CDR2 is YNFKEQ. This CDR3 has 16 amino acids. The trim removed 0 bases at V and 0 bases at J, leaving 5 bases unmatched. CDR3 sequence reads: CASSQDPGTDSYEQYF. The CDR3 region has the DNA TGTGCCAGCAGCCAAGATCCCGGGACAGACTCCTACGAGCAGTACTTC.

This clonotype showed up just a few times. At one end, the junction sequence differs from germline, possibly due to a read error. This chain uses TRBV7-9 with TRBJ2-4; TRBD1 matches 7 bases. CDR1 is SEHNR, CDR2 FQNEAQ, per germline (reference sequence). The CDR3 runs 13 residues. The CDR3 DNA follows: TGTGCCAGCAGATTAGGGGGCCGGGACATTCAGTACTTC. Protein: CASRLGGRDIQYF. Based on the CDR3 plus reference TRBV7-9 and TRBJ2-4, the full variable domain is DTGVSQNPRHKITKRGQNVTFRCDPISEHNRLYWYRQTLGQGPEFLTYFQNEAQLEKSRLLSDRFSAERPKGSFSTLEIQRTEQGDSAMYLCASRLGGRDIQYFGAGTRLSVL.

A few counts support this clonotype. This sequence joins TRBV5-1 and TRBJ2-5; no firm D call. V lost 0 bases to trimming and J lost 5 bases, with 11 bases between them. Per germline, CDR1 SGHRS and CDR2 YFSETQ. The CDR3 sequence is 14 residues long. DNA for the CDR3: TGCGCCAGCAGCTTGGCCGTAAATTTGGAGACCCAGTACTTC. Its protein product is CASSLAVNLETQYF.

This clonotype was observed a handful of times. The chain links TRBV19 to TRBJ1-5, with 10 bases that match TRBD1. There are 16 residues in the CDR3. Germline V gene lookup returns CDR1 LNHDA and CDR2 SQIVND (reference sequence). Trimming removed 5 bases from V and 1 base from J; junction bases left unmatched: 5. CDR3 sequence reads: CASSPRTGGSNQPQHF. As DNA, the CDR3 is TGTGCCAGTAGTCCACGGACAGGGGGAAGCAATCAGCCCCAGCATTTT. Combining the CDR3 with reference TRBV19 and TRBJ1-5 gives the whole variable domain DGGITQSPKYLFRKEGQNVTLSCEQNLNHDAMYWYRQDPGQGLRLIYYSQIVNDFQKGDIAEGYSVSREKKESFPLTVTSAQKNPTAFYLCASSPRTGGSNQPQHFGDGTRLSIL.

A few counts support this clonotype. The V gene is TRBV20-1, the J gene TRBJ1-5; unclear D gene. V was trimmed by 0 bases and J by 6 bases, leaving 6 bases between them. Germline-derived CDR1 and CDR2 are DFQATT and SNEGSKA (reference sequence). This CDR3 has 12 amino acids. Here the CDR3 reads CSAREGIQPQHF. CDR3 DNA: TGCAGTGCTAGAGAAGGGATTCAGCCCCAGCATTTT.

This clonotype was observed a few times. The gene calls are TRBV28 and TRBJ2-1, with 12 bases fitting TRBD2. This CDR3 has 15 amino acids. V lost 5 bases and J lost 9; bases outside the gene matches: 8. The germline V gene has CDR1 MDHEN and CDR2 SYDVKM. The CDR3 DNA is TGTGCCAGCAGTCCTCCTCTAGCGGGGGGGCGTGAGCAGTTCTTC. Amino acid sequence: CASSPPLAGGREQFF.

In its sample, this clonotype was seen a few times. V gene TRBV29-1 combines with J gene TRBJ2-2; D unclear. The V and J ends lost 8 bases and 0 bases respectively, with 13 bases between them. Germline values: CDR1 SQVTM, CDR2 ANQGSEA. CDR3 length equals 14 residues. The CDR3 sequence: CSYFAEPNTGELFF. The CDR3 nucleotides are TGCAGCTATTTCGCGGAGCCGAACACCGGGGAGCTGTTTTTT.

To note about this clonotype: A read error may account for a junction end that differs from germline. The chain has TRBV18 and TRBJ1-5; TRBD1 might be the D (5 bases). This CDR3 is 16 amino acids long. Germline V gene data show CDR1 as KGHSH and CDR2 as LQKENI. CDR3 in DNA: TGTGCCCGCTCAGTGGGGGGACCGGGGAGCAATCAGCCCCAGCATTTT. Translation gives CARSVGGPGSNQPQHF.

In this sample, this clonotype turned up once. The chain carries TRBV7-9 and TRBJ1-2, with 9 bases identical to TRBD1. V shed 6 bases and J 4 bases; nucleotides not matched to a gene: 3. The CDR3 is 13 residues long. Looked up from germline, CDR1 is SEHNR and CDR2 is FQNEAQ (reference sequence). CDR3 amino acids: CASRMGQGYGYTF. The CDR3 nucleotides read TGTGCCAGCAGAATGGGACAGGGCTATGGCTACACCTTC.

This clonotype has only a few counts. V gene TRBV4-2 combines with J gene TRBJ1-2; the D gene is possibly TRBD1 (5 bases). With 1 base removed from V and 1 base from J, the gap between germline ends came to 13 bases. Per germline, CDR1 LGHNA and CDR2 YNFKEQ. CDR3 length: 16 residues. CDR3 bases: TGTGCCAGCAGCCAAGTCGCGGGACGGCTTAACTATGGCTACACCTTC. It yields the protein CASSQVAGRLNYGYTF.